These T cell receptor beta chains were read from a single sample in a study of blood T cell repertoires in COVID-19. Libraries were prepared by immunoSEQ multiplex PCR; TCRdb keeps only in-frame clonotypes and omits some of them. The table shows more than 200,000 clones, with approximately 90% occurring only once. The sample was peripheral blood. Receptors were obtained from a woman in her thirties with COVID-19, enrolled during active disease. CDR3s include the opening cysteine and the closing phenylalanine or tryptophan. The D gene is left open where the match is weak. The size entry is marked missing in some rows and otherwise reads once, few, many or a size class.

V gene	D gene	J gene	clone size	CDR3 DNA	CDR3 protein
TRBV11-2	TRBD2	TRBJ2-1	.	TGTGCCAGCAGCTTAGTAGGGACTAGCGGGGGGGCCCGTTACAATGAGCAGTTCTTC	CASSLVGTSGGARYNEQFF
TRBV29-1	.	TRBJ1-2	.	TGCAGCGTTGACAGGGTACATGGCTACACCTTC	CSVDRVHGYTF
TRBV11-2	.	TRBJ2-2	.	TGTGCCAGCAGCCCCGAGGGGAGGTCGAACACCGGGGAGCTGTTTTTT	CASSPEGRSNTGELFF
TRBV28	.	TRBJ1-1	.	TGTGCCAGCAGTTTAGGACTTACCTTTAGGAACACTGAAGCTTTCTTT	CASSLGLTFRNTEAFF
TRBV18	TRBD2	TRBJ2-7	.	TGTGCCAGCTCACCAGGGGCTTTGGGGGGGAGCTCCTACGAGCAGTACTTC	CASSPGALGGSSYEQYF
TRBV4-3	TRBD2	TRBJ2-1	.	TGCGCCAGCAGCCAAGGGGAGCGGGAGGCCCACAATGAGCAGTTCTTC	CASSQGEREAHNEQFF
TRBV6-7	.	TRBJ2-7	.	TGTGCCAGCAGTTACATGGACAGCTCCTACGAGCAGTACTTC	CASSYMDSSYEQYF
TRBV2	.	TRBJ1-3	few	TGTGCCAGCATAAAGGGGTCTGGAAACACCATATATTTT	CASIKGSGNTIYF
TRBV25-1	.	TRBJ2-5	once	TGTGCCAGCAGTGTACAAGAGACCCAGTACTTC	CASSVQETQYF
TRBV7-2	TRBD2	TRBJ2-7	.	TGTGCCAGCAGCTTTCAGGACGGGGGGGGGTACGAGCAGTACTTC	CASSFQDGGGYEQYF
TRBV5-4	TRBD1	TRBJ1-2	.	TGTGCCAGCAGCTTGGTCACCGGGACAGGGAAGGTCCTTATTAAAGGCTACACCTTC	CASSLVTGTGKVLIKGYTF
TRBV7-9	.	TRBJ2-2	.	TGTGCCAGCAGCTCCACCGGGGGGGAGCTGTTTTTT	CASSSTGGELFF
TRBV16	TRBD2	TRBJ2-7	.	TGTGCCAGCAGCCAATCTAGCGGGGGGGTATACTTGCAAGTCTCCTACGAGCAGTACTTC	CASSQSSGGVYLQVSYEQYF
TRBV24-1	.	TRBJ2-5	.	TGTGCCACCAGTGACTGGGGGCCAGCTGGTGAGACCCAGTACTTC	CATSDWGPAGETQYF
TRBV9	.	TRBJ2-5	.	TGTGCCAGCAGCCCCCGCGGTAGGGGACAAGAGACCCAGTACTTC	CASSPRGRGQETQYF
TRBV7-9	TRBD1	TRBJ1-6	.	TGTGCCAGCAGCCCCACAGGGGGCCATTCACCCCTCCACTTT	CASSPTGGHSPLHF
TRBV10-3	.	TRBJ2-6	.	TGTGCCATCAGTGAGTCACAGTTGTCTGGGGCCAACGTCCTGACTTTC	CAISESQLSGANVLTF